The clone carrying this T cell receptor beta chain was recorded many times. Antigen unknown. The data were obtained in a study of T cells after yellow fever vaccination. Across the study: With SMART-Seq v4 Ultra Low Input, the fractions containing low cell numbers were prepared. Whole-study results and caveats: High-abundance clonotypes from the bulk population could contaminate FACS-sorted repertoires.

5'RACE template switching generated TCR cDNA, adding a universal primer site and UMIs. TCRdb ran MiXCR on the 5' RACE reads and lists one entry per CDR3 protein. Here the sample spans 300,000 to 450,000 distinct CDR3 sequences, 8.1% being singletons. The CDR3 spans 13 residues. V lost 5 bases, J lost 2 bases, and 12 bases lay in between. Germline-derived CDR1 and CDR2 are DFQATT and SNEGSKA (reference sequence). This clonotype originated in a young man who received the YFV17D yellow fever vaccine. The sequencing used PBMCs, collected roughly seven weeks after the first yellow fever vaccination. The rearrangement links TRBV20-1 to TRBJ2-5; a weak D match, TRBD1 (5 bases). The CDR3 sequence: CSAEGRVQETQYF. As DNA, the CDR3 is TGCAGTGCTGAAGGCAGGGTTCAAGAGACCCAGTACTTC.